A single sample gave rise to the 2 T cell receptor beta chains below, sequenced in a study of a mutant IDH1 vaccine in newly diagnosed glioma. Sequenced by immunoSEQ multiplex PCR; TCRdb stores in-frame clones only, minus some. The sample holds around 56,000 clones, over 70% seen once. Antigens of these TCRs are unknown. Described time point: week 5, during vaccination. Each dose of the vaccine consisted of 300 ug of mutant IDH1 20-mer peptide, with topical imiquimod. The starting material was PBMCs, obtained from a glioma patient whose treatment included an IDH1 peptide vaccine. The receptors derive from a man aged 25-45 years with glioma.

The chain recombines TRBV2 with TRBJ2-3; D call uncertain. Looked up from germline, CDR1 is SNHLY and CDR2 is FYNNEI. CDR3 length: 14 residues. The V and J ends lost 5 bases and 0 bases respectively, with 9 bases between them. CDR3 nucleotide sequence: TGTGCCAGCAGTCGCAGTAGGAGCACAGATACGCAGTATTTT. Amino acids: CASSRSRSTDTQYF.

CDR3 sequence (DNA): TGTGCCAGCTCATCATTGCCCGGGACGGGGGACACCGGGGAGCTGTTTTTT. This sequence encodes CASSSLPGTGDTGELFF. The gene calls are TRBV18 and TRBJ2-2; perhaps TRBD2 as D (6 bases). V was shortened by 5 bases and J by 3 bases, with 19 bases between the two germline ends. The germline V gene encodes CDR1 KGHSH and CDR2 LQKENI. This CDR3 is 17 amino acids long. Looking up the rest from reference TRBV18 and TRBJ2-2 gives the full variable domain: NAGVMQNPRHLVRRRGQEARLRCSPMKGHSHVYWYRQLPEEGLKFMVYLQKENIIDESGMPKERFSAEFPKEGPSILRIQQVVRGDSAAYFCASSSLPGTGDTGELFFGEGSRLTVL.